This T cell receptor (beta chain) was observed in a study of T cell repertoires in cytomegalovirus infection. Study background: Recently identified HLA-C-restricted CMV epitopes were used, and well-studied HLA-B-restricted CMV epitopes were used as well. Evidence of both CMV infection and a matching HLA type came from public TCR beta signatures. Study observations and caveats: Clonotype analysis showed dominance of the ex vivo response by HLA-C-restricted CMV-specific TCR beta clonotypes.

A single record per CDR3 protein comes from TCRdb applying MiXCR to the reads. The data contain about 900,000 distinct CDR3 sequences, 31% of them singletons. This clonotype was counted between two and nine times. What it recognizes is unknown. The source of this sequence is a human donor in good health (CMV status not recorded). Some clones in this sample may be carry-over from other donors' samples. The sequences come from cultured CD8+ T cells from PBMCs, collected from culture after CMV antigen stimulation.

The CDR3 is CASTLPDWFTEAFF. Written as DNA, the CDR3 is TGTGCCAGCACCCTGCCTGATTGGTTCACTGAAGCTTTCTTT. This chain connects TRBV6-1 to TRBJ1-1; D is undetermined. The CDR3 sequence is 14 residues long. V lost 7 bases and J 4 bases, leaving 16 bases between the germline ends. The germline CDR1 and CDR2 sequences are MNHNS and SASEGT.